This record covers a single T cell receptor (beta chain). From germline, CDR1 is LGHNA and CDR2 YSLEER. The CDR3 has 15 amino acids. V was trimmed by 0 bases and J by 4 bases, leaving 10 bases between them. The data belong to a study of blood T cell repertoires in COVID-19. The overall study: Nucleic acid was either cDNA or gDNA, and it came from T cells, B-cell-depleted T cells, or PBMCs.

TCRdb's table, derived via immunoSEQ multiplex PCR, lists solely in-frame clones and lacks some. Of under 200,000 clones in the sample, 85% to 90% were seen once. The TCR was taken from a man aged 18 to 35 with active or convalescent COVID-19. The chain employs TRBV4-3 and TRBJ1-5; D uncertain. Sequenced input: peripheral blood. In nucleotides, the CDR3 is TGCGCCAGCAGCCAAGAGGCAGGCCGGAATCAGCCCCAGCATTTT. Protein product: CASSQEAGRNQPQHF.